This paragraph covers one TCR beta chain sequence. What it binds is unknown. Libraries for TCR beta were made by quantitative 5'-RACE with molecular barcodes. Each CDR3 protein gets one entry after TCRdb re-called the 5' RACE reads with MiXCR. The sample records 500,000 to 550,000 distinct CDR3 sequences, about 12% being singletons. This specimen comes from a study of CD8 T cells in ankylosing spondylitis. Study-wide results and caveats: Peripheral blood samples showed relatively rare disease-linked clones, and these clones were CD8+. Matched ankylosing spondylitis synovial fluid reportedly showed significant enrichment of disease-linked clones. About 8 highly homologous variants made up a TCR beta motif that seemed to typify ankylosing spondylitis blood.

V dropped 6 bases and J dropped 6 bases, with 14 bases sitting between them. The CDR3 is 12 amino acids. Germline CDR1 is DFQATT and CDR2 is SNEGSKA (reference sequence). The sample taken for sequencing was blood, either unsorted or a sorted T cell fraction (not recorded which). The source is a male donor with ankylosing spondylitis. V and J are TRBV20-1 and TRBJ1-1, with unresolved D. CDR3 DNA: TGCAGTGCCCTATCCGATGTCGCTGAAGCTTTCTTT. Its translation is CSALSDVAEAFF.